This is a list of T cell receptor beta chains from one sample in a study of radiation and T cells in renal cell carcinoma. The protocol was immunoSEQ multiplex PCR, while the TCRdb copy is restricted to in-frame clones and leaves out a portion. The sample lists approximately 86,000 clones, roughly 80% occurring once. The sample in question was blood, obtained from a patient whose treatment included radiotherapy and nephrectomy. Source of these receptors: a man aged 50-59 years with renal cell carcinoma. Both conserved end residues are part of each CDR3. The D gene is left open where the match is weak. Clone size is shown for a subset of rows, as once, few, many or a class of expanded clone.

TRBV27	TRBD2	once	TRBJ2-1	CASSSSSGSGRGSSYNEQFF	TGTGCCAGCAGTTCCTCCTCTGGAAGCGGGAGGGGAAGCTCCTACAATGAGCAGTTCTTC
TRBV28	.	.	TRBJ1-5	CASSFTGFQPQHF	TGTGCCAGCAGTTTTACAGGGTTTCAGCCCCAGCATTTT
TRBV27	.	.	TRBJ2-7	CASSLDGTQSSYEQYF	TGTGCCAGCAGTTTAGACGGGACTCAGAGCTCCTACGAGCAGTACTTC
TRBV6-5	.	.	TRBJ2-1	CASKRGGGNEQFF	TGTGCCAGCAAAAGGGGAGGGGGCAATGAGCAGTTCTTC
TRBV5-1	.	.	TRBJ1-1	CASSLAVMNTEAFF	TGCGCCAGCAGCTTGGCAGTTATGAACACTGAAGCTTTCTTT
TRBV5-1	.	.	TRBJ1-4	CASSRFSEAAEKLFF	TGCGCCAGCAGTCGATTCTCAGAGGCGGCGGAAAAACTGTTTTTT
TRBV27	.	.	TRBJ2-1	CASSPQTRAWNEQFF	TGTGCCAGCAGTCCACAGACTCGCGCTTGGAATGAGCAGTTCTTC
TRBV30	.	.	TRBJ1-1	CAWRLEETNTEAFF	TGTGCCTGGAGGCTCGAGGAAACGAACACTGAAGCTTTCTTT
TRBV4-2	TRBD1	.	TRBJ1-2	CASSHRTGYHNKYRGYTF	TGTGCCAGCAGCCATAGGACAGGGTACCACAACAAATATCGTGGCTACACCTTC
TRBV28	TRBD2	.	TRBJ2-7	CASSLVSGSLSYEQYF	TGTGCCAGCAGCTTGGTAAGCGGGAGTCTCTCCTACGAGCAGTACTTC
TRBV5-1	TRBD1	once	TRBJ2-3	CASRRTPGGGTDTQYF	TGCGCCAGCAGAAGAACCCCAGGGGGCGGCACAGATACGCAGTATTTT
TRBV6-6	.	.	TRBJ1-1	CASRALDVGTEAFF	TGTGCCAGCAGGGCCCTTGATGTGGGTACTGAAGCTTTCTTT
TRBV5-1	.	.	TRBJ1-6	CASSLGTDYSPLHF	TGCGCCAGCAGCTTGGGGACAGACTATTCACCCCTCCACTTT
TRBV28	.	.	TRBJ1-2	CASESGVLLGYTF	TGTGCCAGCGAAAGTGGGGTGCTGCTCGGCTACACCTTC
TRBV7-2	.	.	TRBJ1-5	CASSSLEGFYNQPQHF	TGTGCCAGCAGCTCCTTAGAGGGATTTTACAATCAGCCCCAGCATTTT
TRBV7-3	.	.	TRBJ2-2	CASSLVSNTGELFF	TGTGCCAGCAGCTTAGTCAGCAACACCGGGGAGCTGTTTTTT
TRBV7-3	TRBD1	.	TRBJ1-2	CASSLTGGALSGYTF	TGTGCCAGCAGCTTAACAGGGGGCGCCTTGAGTGGCTACACCTTC
TRBV5-1	TRBD1	once	TRBJ2-7	CASSSGGQVLYEQYF	TGCGCCAGCAGCTCCGGGGGACAGGTCCTCTACGAGCAGTACTTC
TRBV9	.	.	TRBJ2-3	CASSVEGVGGPSTDTQYF	TGTGCCAGCAGCGTAGAAGGTGTTGGGGGGCCTAGCACAGATACGCAGTATTTT
TRBV19	TRBD2	.	TRBJ2-5	CASSIDGTSGGALQETQYF	TGTGCCAGTAGTATAGACGGGACTAGCGGGGGGGCATTGCAAGAGACCCAGTACTTC
TRBV10-3	.	.	TRBJ1-2	CAISEPRTSQDGYTF	TGTGCCATCAGTGAGCCCCGAACGTCTCAAGATGGCTACACCTTC
TRBV28	.	.	TRBJ1-4	CASSLFGVAEKLFF	TGTGCCAGCAGTTTATTTGGGGTAGCTGAAAAACTGTTTTTT
TRBV30	.	.	TRBJ1-2	CAWSVGGAFGYTF	TGTGCCTGGAGTGTGGGGGGGGCATTTGGCTACACCTTC
TRBV2	.	.	TRBJ2-7	CASKQEQGEQYF	TGTGCCAGCAAACAGGAACAGGGAGAGCAGTACTTC
TRBV7-2	TRBD2	.	TRBJ2-5	CASSLVWAGGEETQYF	TGTGCCAGCAGCTTAGTATGGGCGGGGGGGGAAGAGACCCAGTACTTC
TRBV10-2	TRBD2	.	TRBJ2-1	CASSERLAGGIGVDNEQFF	TGCGCCAGCAGTGAAAGACTAGCGGGGGGGATAGGTGTAGATAATGAGCAGTTCTTC
TRBV15	.	.	TRBJ1-5	CATSIPPIRGNQPQHF	TGTGCCACCAGCATCCCACCGATCCGGGGCAATCAGCCCCAGCATTTT
TRBV28	.	.	TRBJ2-3	CATDSNADTQYF	TGTGCCACTGACAGCAACGCAGATACGCAGTATTTT
TRBV7-2	.	few	TRBJ2-3	CASSPVVTSTDTQYF	TGTGCCAGCAGCCCCGTAGTGACGAGCACAGATACGCAGTATTTT
TRBV6-5	TRBD2	.	TRBJ2-7	CASSYTGLAGAEQYF	TGTGCCAGCAGTTACACGGGACTAGCGGGAGCCGAGCAGTACTTC
TRBV2	TRBD1	.	TRBJ1-1	CASTMLIQGSNTEAFF	TGTGCCAGCACCATGTTAATACAGGGGAGTAACACTGAAGCTTTCTTT
TRBV18	TRBD1	.	TRBJ1-5	CASGQGANQPQHF	TGTGCCAGCGGACAGGGGGCCAATCAGCCCCAGCATTTT
TRBV5-1	TRBD1	.	TRBJ1-1	CASSRSTGGTEAFF	TGCGCCAGCAGCCGAAGCACAGGGGGCACTGAAGCTTTCTTT
TRBV9	.	.	TRBJ2-2	CASSVGDTGELFF	TGTGCCAGCAGCGTAGGAGACACCGGGGAGCTGTTTTTT
TRBV6-5	TRBD2	.	TRBJ2-3	CASSYKRGSSTDTQYF	TGTGCCAGCAGTTACAAGCGGGGGTCTAGCACAGATACGCAGTATTTT
TRBV7-3	.	.	TRBJ2-3	CASSLRAQGEGSGTQYF	TGTGCCAGCAGCTTAAGGGCTCAGGGAGAGGGTTCTGGTACGCAGTATTTT
TRBV4-1	.	.	TRBJ2-7	CASSQDRRTSYEQYF	TGCGCCAGCAGCCAAGATAGGAGGACGTCCTACGAGCAGTACTTC
TRBV7-8	TRBD1	.	TRBJ1-1	CASSLSPQGGYTEAFF	TGTGCCAGCAGCTTATCCCCTCAGGGGGGCTACACTGAAGCTTTCTTT
TRBV7-2	.	.	TRBJ1-5	CASSPPAPSFYSNQPQHF	TGTGCCAGCAGCCCACCCGCCCCCTCCTTTTATAGCAATCAGCCCCAGCATTTT
TRBV28	.	.	TRBJ2-7	CASTLSGNYEQYF	TGTGCCAGCACCCTATCGGGGAACTACGAGCAGTACTTC
TRBV27	.	.	TRBJ1-5	CASSSSLHLGDLNQPQHF	TGTGCCAGCAGCTCAAGTTTACATTTGGGGGACCTGAATCAGCCCCAGCATTTT